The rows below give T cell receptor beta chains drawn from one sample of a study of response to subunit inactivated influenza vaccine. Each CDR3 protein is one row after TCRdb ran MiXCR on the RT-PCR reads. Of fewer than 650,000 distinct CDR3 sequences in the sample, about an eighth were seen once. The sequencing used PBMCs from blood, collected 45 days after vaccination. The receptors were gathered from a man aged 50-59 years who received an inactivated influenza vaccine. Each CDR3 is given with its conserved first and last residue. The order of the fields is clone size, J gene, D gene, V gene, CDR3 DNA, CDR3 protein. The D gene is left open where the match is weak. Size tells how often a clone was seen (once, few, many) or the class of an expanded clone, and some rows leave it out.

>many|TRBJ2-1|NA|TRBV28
TGTGCCAGCAGTTACTTACCTCCTCGGACAGAGCACAATGAGCAGTTCTTC
CASSYLPPRTEHNEQFF
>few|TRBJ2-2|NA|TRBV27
TGTGCCAGCAGTTTACGAAAGGGACACACCGGGGAGCTGTTTTTT
CASSLRKGHTGELFF
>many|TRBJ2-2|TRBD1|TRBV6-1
TGTGCCAGCAGACCCGACAGGGGGCCTAACACCGGGGAGCTGTTTTTT
CASRPDRGPNTGELFF
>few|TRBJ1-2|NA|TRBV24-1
TGTGCCACCAGTGTCGCAGGGCATGGCTACACCTTC
CATSVAGHGYTF
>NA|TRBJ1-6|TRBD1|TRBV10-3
TGTGCCATCAGTTCCGGGACAGGGGTCGGAAATTCACCCCTCCACTTT
CAISSGTGVGNSPLHF
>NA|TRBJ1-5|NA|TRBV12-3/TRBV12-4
TGTGCCAGCAGCAAACAGGGCCCTCAGCCCCAGCATTTT
CASSKQGPQPQHF
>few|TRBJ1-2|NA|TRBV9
TGTGCCAGCAGCGTAGCTGCATCGGCCACCTATGGCTACACCTTC
CASSVAASATYGYTF
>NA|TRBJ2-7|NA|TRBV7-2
TGTGCCAGCAGCTCCCAAACAGGCGGCTCCTACGAGCAGTACTTC
CASSSQTGGSYEQYF
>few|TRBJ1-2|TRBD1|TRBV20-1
TGCAGTGCCCCTTGGGACAGGGGGACCTATGGCTACACCTTC
CSAPWDRGTYGYTF
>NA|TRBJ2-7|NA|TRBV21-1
NA
CASSLTAVAGGSTKQYF
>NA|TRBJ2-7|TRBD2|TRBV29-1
TGCAGCGTTGAAGTGGGCCGGGGGGGATCCTACGAGCAGTACTTC
CSVEVGRGGSYEQYF
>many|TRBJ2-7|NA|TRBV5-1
TGCGCCAGCAGCTTTTACGGGCGGGACACAGGACACGAGCAGTACTTC
CASSFYGRDTGHEQYF
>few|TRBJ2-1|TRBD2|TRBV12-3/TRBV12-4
TGTGCCAGCAGTTCTAGCGGGGGGGCGCAGTTCTTC
CASSSSGGAQFF
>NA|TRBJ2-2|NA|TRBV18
TGTGCCAGCTTCGTCCCCACCGGGGAGCTGTTTTTT
CASFVPTGELFF
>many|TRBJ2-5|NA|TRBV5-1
TGCGCCAGCAGCTTGGAACTCGTAGAGACCCAGTACTTC
CASSLELVETQYF
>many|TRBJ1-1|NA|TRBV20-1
TGCAGTGCTGAAGGCGCGACGCCAGCTGAAGCTTTCTTT
CSAEGATPAEAFF
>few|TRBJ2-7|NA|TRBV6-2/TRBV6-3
TGTGCCGTGGCTAACTACGAGCAGTACTTC
CAVANYEQYF
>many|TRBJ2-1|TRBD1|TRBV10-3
TGTGCCATCAATCGGGGACAGGGTTTGAATGAGCAGTTCTTC
CAINRGQGLNEQFF
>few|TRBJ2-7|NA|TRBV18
TGTGCCAGCTCACCTTGGCCCTACGAGCAGTACTTC
CASSPWPYEQYF
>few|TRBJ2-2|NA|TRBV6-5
TGTGCCAGCAGTTACGCCGGGCAATGGGGCCCGAACACCGGGGAGCTGTTTTTT
CASSYAGQWGPNTGELFF
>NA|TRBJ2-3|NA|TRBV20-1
TGCAGTGCTCCGGCAGATACGCAGTATTTT
CSAPADTQYF
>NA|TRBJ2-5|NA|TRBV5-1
TGCGCCAGCAGCTTCCCTAGCGTCCGCCAAGAGACCCAGTACTTC
CASSFPSVRQETQYF
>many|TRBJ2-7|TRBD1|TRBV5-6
TGTGCCAGCAGCTTCGACAGGGCGAACGAGCAGTACTTC
CASSFDRANEQYF
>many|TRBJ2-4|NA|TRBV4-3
TGCGCCAGCAGCCAAGATCTGGGGGCGAACATTCAGTACTTC
CASSQDLGANIQYF
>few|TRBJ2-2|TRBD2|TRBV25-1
TGTGCCAGCAGTGACCCCCGGCTAGCGGGAGGAGTCACCGGGGAGCTGTTTTTT
CASSDPRLAGGVTGELFF
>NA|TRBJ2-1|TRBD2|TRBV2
TGTGCCTGCTGTTTAGGGAGGGGGACTAGCCCCTACAATGAGCAGTTCTTC
CACCLGRGTSPYNEQFF
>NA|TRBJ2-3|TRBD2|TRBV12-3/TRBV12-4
TGTGCCAGCAGTTTAGGGGGCGGGACTATTGCGGCGCAGTATTTT
CASSLGGGTIAAQYF
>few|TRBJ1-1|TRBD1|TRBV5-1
TGCGCCAGCAGCTTGGATGGACAGGCCCTTAAAGCTTTCTTT
CASSLDGQALKAFF
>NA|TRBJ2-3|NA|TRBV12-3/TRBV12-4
TGTGCCAGCAGTTTACCCCTTGGGGGGATCACAGATACGCAGTATTTT
CASSLPLGGITDTQYF
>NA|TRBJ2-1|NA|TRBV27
TGTGCCAGCAGTTTAAAGACAGGGACTCCGTACAATGAGCAGTTCTTC
CASSLKTGTPYNEQFF
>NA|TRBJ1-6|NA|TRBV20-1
TGCAGTGCCCCCACAGGGCCTCATTTTTCACCCCTCCACTTT
CSAPTGPHFSPLHF
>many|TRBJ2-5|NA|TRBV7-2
TGTGCCAGCAGCCTATCGGGGGGCATTGAGACCCAGTACTTC
CASSLSGGIETQYF
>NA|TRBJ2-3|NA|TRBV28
TGTGCCAGCAGTTTGGGGGCTAGCGGAGATACGCAGTATTTT
CASSLGASGDTQYF
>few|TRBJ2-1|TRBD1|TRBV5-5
TGTGCCAGCACCATCCAGGGACAGGGTTTTTACAATGAGCAGTTCTTC
CASTIQGQGFYNEQFF
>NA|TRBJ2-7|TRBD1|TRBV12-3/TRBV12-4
TGTGTCAGCAGCCTCAGGGACAGGGGATACGAGCAGTACTTC
CVSSLRDRGYEQYF
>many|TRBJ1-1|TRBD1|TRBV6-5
TGTGCCAGCAGTTCGATCCGACAGGGCGGCACTGAAGCTTTCTTT
CASSSIRQGGTEAFF
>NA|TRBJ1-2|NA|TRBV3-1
TGTGCCAGCAGCCAGTTAAGCGACAGGACCCGTGGCTACACCTTC
CASSQLSDRTRGYTF
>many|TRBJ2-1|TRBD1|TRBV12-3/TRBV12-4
TGTGCCACCGGGCACCGGGACAGGGGGACCAATGAGCAGTTCTTC
CATGHRDRGTNEQFF
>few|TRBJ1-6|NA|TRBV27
TGTGCCAGCAAAATCGCGGACAGAATCGTTAATTCACCCCTCCACTTT
CASKIADRIVNSPLHF
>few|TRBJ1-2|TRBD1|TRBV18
TGTGCCAGCTCACCACCGACAGGGTCCAACTATGGCTACACCTTC
CASSPPTGSNYGYTF
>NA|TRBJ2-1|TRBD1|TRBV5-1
TGCGCCAGCAGTCCGACAGGGGCGAGCTCCTACAATGAGCAGTTCTTC
CASSPTGASSYNEQFF
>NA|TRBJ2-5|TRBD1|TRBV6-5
TGTGCCAGCAGTTACGGTTTCGGACAGGGAATACAAGAGACCCAGTACTTC
CASSYGFGQGIQETQYF
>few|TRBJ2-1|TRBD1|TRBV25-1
TGTGCCAGCGGACAGGGGCTTTATAATGAGCAGTTCTTC
CASGQGLYNEQFF
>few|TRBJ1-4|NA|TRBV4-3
TGCGCCAGCAGCCAAGAACAGCGGGAAAAACTGTTTTTT
CASSQEQREKLFF
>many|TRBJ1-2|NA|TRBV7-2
TGTGCCAGCAGCTTAGAACGGGGATTATATGGCTACACCTTC
CASSLERGLYGYTF
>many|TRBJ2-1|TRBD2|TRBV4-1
TGCGCCAGCAGCCTAGGGACTAGCGGGGTTTCCCATGAGCAGTTCTTC
CASSLGTSGVSHEQFF
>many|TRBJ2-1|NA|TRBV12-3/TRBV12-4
TGTGCCAGCAGTCCTAGACCGAGGCCCGAGCAGTTCTTC
CASSPRPRPEQFF
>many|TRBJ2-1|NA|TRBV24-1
TGTGCCACCAGTGACCTAGGGACGCTGAACAATGAGCAGTTCTTC
CATSDLGTLNNEQFF
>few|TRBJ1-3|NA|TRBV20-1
TGCAGTGCTAGAGATGGGCAGGGTTCCGGAAACACCATATATTTT
CSARDGQGSGNTIYF
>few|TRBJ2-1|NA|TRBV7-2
TGTGCCAGCAGCTTAAGTACTACCTCCTACAATGAGCAGTTCTTC
CASSLSTTSYNEQFF
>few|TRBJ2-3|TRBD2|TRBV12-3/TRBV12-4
TGTGCCAGCAGGTTTAGCGGGGGCACAGATACGCAGTATTTT
CASRFSGGTDTQYF
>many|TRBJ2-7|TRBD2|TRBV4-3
TGCGCCAGCAGCCAAGACTCACTAGCGGGAGTGCACGAGCAGTACTTC
CASSQDSLAGVHEQYF